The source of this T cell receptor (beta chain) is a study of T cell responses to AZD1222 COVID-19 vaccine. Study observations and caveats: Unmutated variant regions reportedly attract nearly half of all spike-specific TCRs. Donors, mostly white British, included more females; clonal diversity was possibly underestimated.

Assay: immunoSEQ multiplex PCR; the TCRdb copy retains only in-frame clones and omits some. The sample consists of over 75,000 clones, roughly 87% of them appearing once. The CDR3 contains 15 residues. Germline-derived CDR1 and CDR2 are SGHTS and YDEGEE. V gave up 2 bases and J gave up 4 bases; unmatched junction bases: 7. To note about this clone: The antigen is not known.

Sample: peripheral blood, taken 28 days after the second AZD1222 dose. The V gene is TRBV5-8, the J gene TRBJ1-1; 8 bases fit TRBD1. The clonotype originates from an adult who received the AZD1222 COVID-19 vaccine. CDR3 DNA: TGTGCCAGCAGCTTAGCGGACAGGGTAGCCACTGAAGCTTTCTTT. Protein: CASSLADRVATEAFF.